This T cell receptor beta chain was recorded in a study of blood T cell repertoires in COVID-19 (dated by TCRdb to 2018 to 2020). Notes on the research overall: The collaborator samples originated in the United States, Italy and Spain and spanned the acute and convalescent phases of COVID-19. The material from the prospective study consisted of cDNA or gDNA derived from T cells, B-cell-depleted T cells, or PBMCs. Subjects who had been exposed to COVID-19, were actively infected with it, or had recovered from it provided the deeply sampled blood TCRbeta repertoires that made up the dataset. The repertoires were released in a freely available public database intended as a resource for research on the immune response to SARS-CoV-2. The samples were drawn from two sources: the first 160 participants of the ongoing ImmuneRACE study, and 1,254 subjects contributed by 6 global collaborators. Nearly every sample came with metadata listing a de-identified subject ID, COVID-19 status, age in years and sex. HLA class I and class II types, where available, came from metadata supplied by the sample provider rather than from assay-based typing. Paper-wide results and their limitations: How much clinical and demographic metadata was included differed by source and by participant, and the metadata was provided uncurated.

TCRbeta CDR3 regions were amplified from genomic DNA using the immunoSEQ Assay, a bias-controlled multiplex PCR. The authors processed their data as follows. The number of nucleated cells in each sample was estimated from the amplification of reference gene primers within the assay. To quantify the absolute abundance of each unique TCRbeta CDR3 rearrangement, sequence reads were collapsed and filtered. For each sample, productive Simpson clonality was calculated as the square root of Simpson's diversity index across productive rearrangements. In TCRdb, the immuneACCESS table is reduced to in-frame sequences with V and J assigned. These tables do not hold every clone; where another copy was compared, an unresolved V gene accounts for under half, and the others remain unexplained. V and J calls and clone size are given by that table; D and trimming were obtained from the DNA. For this sample the table gives some 11,000 clones, of which roughly 87% were detected only once. The ten largest clonotypes hold under 30% of the sample.

CDR1 KGHDR and CDR2 SFDVKD are derived from the germline V gene. From V the trimming removes 5 bases and from J it removes 8 bases, while the gene matches leave 11 bases of the junction unaccounted for. Reading from cysteine to phenylalanine, the CDR3 counts 15 amino acids. Only CDR3 DNA remains: 45 bases, in frame from the first base. For this clone: The antigen it binds to is not known. Nothing much larger sits one base from this clone, and base qualities are not available.

The collaborating institutions used their own protocols to collect whole blood in K2EDTA tubes. For TCRbeta analysis, collaborator samples were shipped as frozen whole blood, as isolated PBMCs, or as DNA extracted from either sample type. Material for sequencing was peripheral blood. The clonotype comes from a man under 40 with active or convalescent COVID-19. The V and J genes are TRBV24-1 and TRBJ2-1; 7 central bases correspond to TRBD1. CDR3 region: CATSGKGALNHEQFF. The DNA reads as follows: TGTGCCACCAGTGGGAAGGGGGCGCTTAACCATGAGCAGTTCTTC.